These 7 T cell receptor beta chains came from one sample sequenced in a study of cytomegalovirus exposure and HLA in healthy donors. Vbeta (60) and Jbeta (13) primers were used in the PCR. Data came from immunoSEQ multiplex PCR; TCRdb stores just in-frame clones and leaves some out. The repertoire holds roughly 150,000 clones, with roughly 87% as singletons. The sample taken for sequencing was PBMCs. These receptors were collected from a man between 25 and 39 years old in good health and CMV-seropositive.

The genes are TRBV25-1 and TRBJ2-7, with 8 nucleotides matching TRBD1. V trimming: 5 bases; J trimming: 4 bases; junction bases outside the gene matches: 16. The length of the CDR3 is 17 residues. The germline V gene has CDR1 MGHDK and CDR2 SYGVNS. CDR3 loop: CASSPKQGDRGGYEQYF. Here the CDR3 DNA reads TGTGCCAGCAGTCCAAAACAGGGCGACAGGGGAGGATACGAGCAGTACTTC.

The V call is TRBV28, the J call TRBJ1-6, with D possibly matching TRBD1 (6 bases). Trimming removed 5 bases at V and 3 bases at J, with 11 bases between. Germline assignment: CDR1 MDHEN and CDR2 SYDVKM. This CDR3 comprises 15 residues. The CDR3 here is CASSPGDNYNSPLHF. DNA for the CDR3: TGTGCCAGCAGTCCCGGGGACAACTATAATTCACCCCTCCACTTT. The full variable domain, rest sourced from reference TRBV28 and TRBJ1-6, is DVKVTQSSRYLVKRTGEKVFLECVQDMDHENMFWYRQDPGLGLRLIYFSYDVKMKEKGDIPEGYSVSREKKERFSLILESASTNQTSMYLCASSPGDNYNSPLHFGNGTRLTVT.

As DNA, the CDR3 is TGTGCCAGCAGCCCCAGGACTAGCGGGTACCAAGAGACCCAGTACTTC. Translating gives CASSPRTSGYQETQYF. The chain uses TRBV7-9 and TRBJ2-5; 11 nucleotides line up with TRBD2. V lost 5 bases to trimming and J lost 0 bases; unmatched junction nucleotides: 5. The CDR3 spans 16 residues. The germline CDR1 and CDR2 sequences are SEHNR and FQNEAQ (reference sequence).

The V gene is TRBV13, the J gene TRBJ2-3; tentative D call: TRBD2 (6 bases). V was trimmed by 5 bases and J by 6 bases, leaving 18 bases between them. Germline-derived CDR1 and CDR2 are PRHDT and FYEKMQ (reference sequence). The CDR3 covers 15 residues. Here the CDR3 reads CASSPSTSWPDTQYF. CDR3 DNA sequence: TGTGCCAGCAGCCCCTCGACTAGTTGGCCCGATACGCAGTATTTT.

V usage is TRBV30 and J usage is TRBJ2-5; 11 nucleotides align to TRBD2. Germline CDR1 and CDR2: GTSNPN and SVGIG (reference sequence). The CDR3 has 14 amino acids. Germline trimming cut 5 bases from V and 5 bases from J; bases unmatched to any gene: 7. The CDR3 DNA is TGTGCCTGGGTAACTAGCGGGAGTGGGGAGACCCAGTACTTC. The encoded protein is CAWVTSGSGETQYF.

The chain couples TRBV4-1 to TRBJ1-3; no definite D call. The ends were cut back, 1 base at V and 0 bases at J, with 4 bases in the middle. CDR1 and CDR2 (germline): MGHRA, YSYEKL. This CDR3 comprises 14 residues. CDR3 DNA sequence: TGCGCCAGCAGCCAAGCAAACTCTGGAAACACCATATATTTT. Its translation: CASSQANSGNTIYF.

The J gene is TRBJ1-4, the V gene TRBV5-1, with TRBD1 as a possible D gene (6 bases). Germline-derived CDR1 and CDR2 are SGHRS and YFSETQ. The CDR3 is 14 amino acids. V was shortened by 5 bases and J by 6 bases, with 14 bases between the two germline ends. The CDR3 region has the DNA TGCGCCAGCAGTAGTCTACAGGGCGATGAAAAACTGTTTTTT. It specifies CASSSLQGDEKLFF.